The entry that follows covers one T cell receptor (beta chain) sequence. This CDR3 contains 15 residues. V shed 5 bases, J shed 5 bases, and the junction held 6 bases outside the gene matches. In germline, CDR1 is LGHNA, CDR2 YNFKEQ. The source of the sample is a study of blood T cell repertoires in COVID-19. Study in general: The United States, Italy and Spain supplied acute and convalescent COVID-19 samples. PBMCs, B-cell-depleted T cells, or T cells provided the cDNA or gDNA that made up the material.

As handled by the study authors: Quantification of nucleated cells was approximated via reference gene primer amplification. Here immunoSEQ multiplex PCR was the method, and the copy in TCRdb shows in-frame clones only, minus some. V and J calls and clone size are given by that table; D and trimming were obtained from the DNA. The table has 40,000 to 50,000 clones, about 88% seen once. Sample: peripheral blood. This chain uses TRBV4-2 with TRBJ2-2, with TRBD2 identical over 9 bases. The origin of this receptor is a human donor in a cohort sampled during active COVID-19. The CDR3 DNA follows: TGTGCCAGCAGCGCGGGGGGGGCAGAGACCGGGGAGCTGTTTTTT. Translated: CASSAGGAETGELFF.